This TCR beta chain was sequenced in a study of T cells in Graves' hyperthyroidism and ophthalmopathy. Using RNA transcripts as the source, TCR beta CDR3 regions were amplified. TCR CDR3 underwent first-round RT-PCR with the HTBI primer set. TCRdb redid the calling of the multiplex PCR reads with MiXCR, one entry per CDR3 protein. The profile shows over 250,000 distinct CDR3 sequences, about 25% of them singletons. Clinical symptoms, serum thyroxine and TRAb, thyroid ultrasound and orbital computed tomography together formed the diagnostic basis. Predating any ophthalmopathy symptoms, the blood sample was taken at first hyperthyroidism diagnosis. The authors took PBMCs from 10 ml fresh peripheral blood. Germline CDR1 reads GTSNPN; CDR2 reads SVGIG (reference sequence). The length of the CDR3 is 14 residues. This clonotype has at least ten counts. One end of the junction varies from germline; a read error may be responsible.

The J gene is TRBJ2-7, the V gene TRBV30; D gene ambiguous. The sequence came from a man aged 40-55 years with Graves' hyperthyroidism that later progressed to Graves' ophthalmopathy. The source material was blood. The CDR3 protein is CAWRLAGDSDEQYF. For the CDR3, the DNA is TGTGCCTGGAGATTGGCAGGAGACTCCGACGAGCAGTACTTC.